Below, one T cell receptor (beta chain) is given with its context. Its antigen is undetermined. A single record per CDR3 protein comes from TCRdb applying MiXCR to the reads. Of tens of thousands of distinct CDR3 sequences listed, about 21% were seen once; the top ten hold roughly 90%. CDR1 and CDR2 (germline): MDHEN, SYDVKM. The CDR3 length is 18 residues. Losses at the gene ends were 6 bases for V and 5 bases for J; bases not matched to a gene: 16. This entry belongs to a study of T cell repertoires in cytomegalovirus infection. Study overall: Researchers turned to recently identified HLA-C-restricted CMV epitopes as well as well-studied HLA-B-restricted ones.

Study-level findings and limits: It was HLA-C-restricted CMV-specific TCR beta clonotypes that dominated the response ex vivo. Summed frequency of public TCR beta families distinguished CMV carriers with the relevant HLA.

This sequence originates from a human donor in good health (CMV status not recorded). Some clones in this sample may be carry-over from other donors' samples. The source material was CD8+ T cells from cultured PBMCs, sampled from culture after CMV antigen stimulation. The chain couples TRBV28 to TRBJ2-1; 10 nucleotides match TRBD2. The CDR3 here is CASSPGLASKGGNNEQFF. The CDR3 bases are TGTGCCAGCAGCCCGGGACTAGCGTCAAAGGGAGGGAACAATGAGCAGTTCTTC. The whole variable domain, filled in from reference TRBV28 and TRBJ2-1, reads DVKVTQSSRYLVKRTGEKVFLECVQDMDHENMFWYRQDPGLGLRLIYFSYDVKMKEKGDIPEGYSVSREKKERFSLILESASTNQTSMYLCASSPGLASKGGNNEQFFGPGTRLTVL.